Sequencing of this TCR beta chain was carried out in a study of OX40 agonist ivuxolimab in advanced cancers. Study observations and caveats: The authors did not determine the antigen specificity of the expanded peripheral T cells.

The trim removed 3 bases at V and 3 bases at J, leaving 8 bases unmatched. The CDR3 spans 16 residues. Germline CDR1 and CDR2: KGHSH and LQKENI. Of note for this clone: Its antigen is unknown.

Profiled with immunoSEQ multiplex PCR; TCRdb holds only in-frame clones, not every one. The sample lists 53,000 or so clones, around 84% occurring once. The chain couples TRBV18 to TRBJ2-3, with TRBD2 matching 8 bases. This TCR was recovered from an adult with an advanced solid tumor such as melanoma, head and neck, liver or kidney cancer. The sequenced sample was CD4+ or CD8+ T cells sorted from blood, obtained in a trial of the OX40 agonist ivuxolimab. Here the CDR3 DNA reads TGTGCCAGCTCACCCTGGGAGGGACTAGGGACAGATACGCAGTATTTT. It is translated as CASSPWEGLGTDTQYF.